This T cell receptor beta chain stems from a study of Ad26.COV2.S vaccination and SARS-CoV-2 variants (dated by TCRdb to the early 2020s). The study in broad terms: Sequencing of the TCRbeta repertoire served to evaluate the specificity and breadth of SARS-CoV-2-reactive T cell receptors following Ad26.COV2.S vaccination. A total of 32 samples were included in the TCR-sequenced set, comprising around 19 Ad26.COV2.S vaccine recipients, 5 placebo recipients and 8 SARS-CoV-2 convalescent individuals. Overall study outcomes, separate from this receptor: It was noted by the authors that total T cell responses may have been underestimated by the TCR breadth and depth analyses. Compared with placebo recipients, Ad26.COV2.S recipients showed higher spike-specific TCR breadth (P = 0.0014). Vaccine and placebo recipients had similar non-spike TCR breadth, a finding consistent with the vaccine containing only spike. After vaccination, substantial breadth of spike-specific CD8+ and CD4+ T cell responses was reported.

CDR1 MNHEY and CDR2 SVGEGT are derived from the germline V gene. Cut back by 2 bases and 3 bases, the V and J ends lie 14 bases apart. There are 16 amino acids in the CDR3, from cysteine to phenylalanine inclusive. Only the CDR3 region is kept as DNA, spanning 48 bases read in frame from base 1. This sample's time point label indicates: individuals recovered from natural SARS-CoV-2 infection. The immunoSEQ Assay was used to sequence TCRbeta CDR3 regions. After extraction, genomic DNA underwent amplification by bias-controlled multiplex PCR, followed by high-throughput sequencing. On the study's bioinformatics: To quantify the absolute abundance of every unique TCRbeta CDR3 region, sequences were collapsed and filtered. T cell fraction was estimated by normalization of TCRbeta template counts to usable DNA, with usable DNA being measured through amplification of reference genes present in all nucleated cells. Repertoire TCRs were annotated as SARS-CoV-2-specific by exact matching of V gene, CDR3 amino acid sequence and J gene to a known reactive TCR set. The reference SARS-CoV-2 TCR set came from MIRA and was filtered for enrichment in COVID-19-positive ImmuneCODE repertoires, removing public or cross-reactive TCRs. Drawing on the MIRA antigens, annotated TCRs were analysed further at the level of specific ORF or position within ORF. Breadth was defined as the number of annotated unique rearrangements divided by the total number of unique productive rearrangements, and depth was defined as the summed frequency of the annotated unique rearrangements. Group comparisons of TCR breadth used two-sided Wilcoxon rank-sum tests. TCRdb took over this immuneACCESS table, retaining in-frame rearrangements with V and J assigned. Such tables are incomplete; in checked studies, under half of the missing clones stem from an unresolved V gene, and the remainder is unexplained. The V and J calls and clone size were taken over from that table, and D and trimming were inferred from the DNA. The sample records around 350,000 clones, roughly nine tenths of which are singletons. 3% to 5% of the sample belongs to the ten largest clones.

Details on this clone: Which antigen it targets is not known. Qualities for individual bases were not recorded, and no much larger clone is one base off.

The specimen comprised peripheral blood, sampled after recovery from COVID-19. The chain is assembled from TRBV6-2 or TRBV6-3 and TRBJ2-1; the best D guess is TRBD1, with 6 bases matching. The receptor's source is a human donor who had recovered from COVID-19. The DNA sequence reads TGTGCCAGCAGTTACCAGGCAGGGGTTGGCTACAATGAGCAGTTCTTC. This yields the protein CASSYQAGVGYNEQFF.